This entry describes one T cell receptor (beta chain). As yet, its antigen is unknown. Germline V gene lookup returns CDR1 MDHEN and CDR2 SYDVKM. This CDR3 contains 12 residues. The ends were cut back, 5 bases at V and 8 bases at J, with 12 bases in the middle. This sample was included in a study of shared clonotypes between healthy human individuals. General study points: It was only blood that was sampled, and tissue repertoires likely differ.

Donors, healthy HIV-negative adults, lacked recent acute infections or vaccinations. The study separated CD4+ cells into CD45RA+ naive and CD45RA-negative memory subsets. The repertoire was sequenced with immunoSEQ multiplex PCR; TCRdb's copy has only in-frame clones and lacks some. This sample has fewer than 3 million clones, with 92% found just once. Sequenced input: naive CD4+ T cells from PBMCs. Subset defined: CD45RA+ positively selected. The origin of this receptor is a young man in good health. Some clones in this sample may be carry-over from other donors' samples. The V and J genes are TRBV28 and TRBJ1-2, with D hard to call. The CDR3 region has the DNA TGTGCCAGCAGTCCCCGACTTGGCGGCTACACCTTC. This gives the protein CASSPRLGGYTF.